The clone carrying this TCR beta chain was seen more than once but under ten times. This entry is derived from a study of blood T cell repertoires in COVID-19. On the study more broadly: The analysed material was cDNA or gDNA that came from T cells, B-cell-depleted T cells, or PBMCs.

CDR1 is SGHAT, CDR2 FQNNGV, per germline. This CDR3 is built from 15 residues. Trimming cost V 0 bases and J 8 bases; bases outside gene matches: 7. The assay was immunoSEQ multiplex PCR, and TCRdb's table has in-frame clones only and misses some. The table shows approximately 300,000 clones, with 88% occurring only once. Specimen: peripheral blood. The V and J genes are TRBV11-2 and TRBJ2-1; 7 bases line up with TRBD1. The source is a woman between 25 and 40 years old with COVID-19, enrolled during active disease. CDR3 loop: CASSLERRQGYEQFF. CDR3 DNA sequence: TGTGCCAGCAGCTTAGAAAGGCGACAGGGCTATGAGCAGTTCTTC. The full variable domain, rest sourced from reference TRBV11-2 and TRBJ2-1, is EAGVAQSPRYKIIEKRQSVAFWCNPISGHATLYWYQQILGQGPKLLIQFQNNGVVDDSQLPKDRFSAERLKGVDSTLKIQPAKLEDSAVYLCASSLERRQGYEQFFGPGTRLTVL.